The clone carrying this T cell receptor beta chain was seen more than once but under ten times. This record comes from a study of tumor-infiltrating lymphocytes in primary liver carcinoma. Extraction also yielded germline DNA, while blood RNA was obtained from unsorted whole blood. V lost 5 bases to trimming and J lost 7 bases; unmatched junction nucleotides: 8. Germline CDR1 reads SGHTA; CDR2 reads FQGNSA. The CDR3 is 14 amino acids. Reverse transcription of approximately 0.55 ug total RNA with a constant-region primer produced TCR beta cDNA. Nested multiplex PCR, run for three rounds with slightly modified ARM-PCR, yielded TCR beta libraries. TRBV1-TRBV30 forward and Cbeta reverse primers drove the first two roughly 9-cycle rounds. A single record per CDR3 protein comes from TCRdb applying MiXCR to the multiplex PCR reads. Of nearly 200,000 distinct CDR3 sequences listed, about 65% are singletons.

The sequenced material came from peripheral blood. This clonotype originated in a woman aged 55-75 years with primary liver carcinoma and hepatitis B virus infection. The chain links TRBV7-2 to TRBJ1-2, with 9 bases fitting TRBD1. DNA for the CDR3: TGTGCCAGCAGCAAAAGGACAGGGGATCGTGGCTACACCTTC. Translation gives CASSKRTGDRGYTF.